Here is one TCR beta chain with its context. One entry per CDR3 protein results from TCRdb running MiXCR on the RT-PCR reads. The sample has about 680,000 distinct CDR3 sequences; about 14% are singletons. The CDR3 is 18 amino acids. The germline V gene has CDR1 MDHEN and CDR2 SYDVKM. The ends were cut back, 2 bases at V and 7 bases at J, with 27 bases in the middle. Input material: memory CD4+ T cells from blood. The sequence was obtained from a female donor in good health, serving as a healthy control. This chain links TRBV28 with TRBJ2-7, with D tentatively TRBD2 (6 bases). The CDR3 loop reads CASSLSVRDPSTSREQYF. The DNA of the CDR3 is TGTGCCAGCAGTTTAAGCGTGCGGGACCCTTCCACCTCGCGAGAGCAGTACTTC.